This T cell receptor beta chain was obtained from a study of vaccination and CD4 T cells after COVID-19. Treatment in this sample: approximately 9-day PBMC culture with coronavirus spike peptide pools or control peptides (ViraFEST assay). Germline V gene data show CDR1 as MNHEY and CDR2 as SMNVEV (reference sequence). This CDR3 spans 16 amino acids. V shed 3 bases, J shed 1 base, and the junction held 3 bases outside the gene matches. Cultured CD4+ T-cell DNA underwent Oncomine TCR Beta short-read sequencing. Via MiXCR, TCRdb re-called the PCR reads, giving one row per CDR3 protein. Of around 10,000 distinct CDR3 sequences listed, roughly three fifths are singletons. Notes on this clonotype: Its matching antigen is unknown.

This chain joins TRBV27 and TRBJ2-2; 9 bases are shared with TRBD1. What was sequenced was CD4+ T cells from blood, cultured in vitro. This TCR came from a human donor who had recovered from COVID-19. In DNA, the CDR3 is TGTGCCAGCAGTTTTCCGGGACAGGGGAACACCGGGGAGCTGTTTTTT. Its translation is CASSFPGQGNTGELFF.